The 18 T cell receptor beta chains listed next were all sequenced from one sample in a study of control samples from healthy donors and cancer patients. The method was immunoSEQ multiplex PCR; TCRdb's version includes in-frame clones alone and lacks a portion of them. The sample yields about 140,000 clones, under 90% seen once. The sequencing sample was made of blood. The receptors here all came from a man between 25 and 39 years old in good health.

DNA for the CDR3: TGTGCCAGCAGCAAAGCGCTTCGAGCGAGGAGCTCCTACGAGCAGTACTTC. Translating it yields CASSKALRARSSYEQYF. The chain is built from TRBV21-1 and TRBJ2-7; the table's TRBD2 call for D was not verified on the DNA. TRBV21-1 is given as a pseudogene. This CDR3 has 17 amino acids.

The chain joins TRBV9 to TRBJ1-3; D not certain. The CDR3 consists of 16 residues. Trimming stripped 4 bases from V and 1 base from J, with 15 bases between. CDR1 and CDR2 from the germline V gene are SGDLS and YYNGEE. The CDR3 DNA reads TGTGCCAGCAGCCCTCCGTTGGAGTATTCTGGAAACACCATATATTTT. It specifies CASSPPLEYSGNTIYF.

CDR3 region: CASSQTQAYEQYF. The DNA of the CDR3 is TGCGCCAGCAGCCAAACTCAAGCCTACGAGCAGTACTTC. The chain uses TRBV4-3 and TRBJ2-7; no reliable D call. The CDR3 runs 13 residues. Germline values: CDR1 LGHNA, CDR2 YSLEER. The germline V and J ends were trimmed by 2 bases and 2 bases, with 7 bases remaining between them.

This clone was counted between two and nine times. The chain joins TRBV19 to TRBJ2-7; TRBD1 matches 8 bases. The V gene's germline CDR1 is LNHDA and CDR2 SQIVND (reference sequence). CDR3 length equals 13 residues. The J segment lost 5 bases and the V segment lost 6 bases, leaving 6 bases of the junction unmatched. CDR3 DNA: TGTGCCAGTAGAGGACAGGGCACCCACGAGCAGTACTTC. Translation: CASRGQGTHEQYF.

The chain is built from TRBV19 and TRBJ1-5, with 7 nucleotides matching TRBD1. The germline gives CDR1 LNHDA, CDR2 SQIVND (reference sequence). This CDR3 is built from 15 residues. With V trimmed by 1 base and J by 7 bases, 7 bases remained unmatched. In nucleotides, the CDR3 is TGTGCCAGTAGTATAGTTGGGCAGGGGGTGCAGCCCCAGCATTTT. Protein: CASSIVGQGVQPQHF. Filled out from reference TRBV19 and TRBJ1-5, the complete variable domain reads DGGITQSPKYLFRKEGQNVTLSCEQNLNHDAMYWYRQDPGQGLRLIYYSQIVNDFQKGDIAEGYSVSREKKESFPLTVTSAQKNPTAFYLCASSIVGQGVQPQHFGDGTRLSIL.

The chain couples TRBV5-6 to TRBJ2-5, with a tentative D call TRBD2 (6 bases). The CDR3 spans 15 residues. Per germline, CDR1 SGHDT and CDR2 YYEEEE. V was trimmed by 3 bases and J by 4 bases, leaving 16 bases between them. CDR3 nucleotides: TGTGCCAGCAGCTCCGGGACTGGTGCAGGAGAGACCCAGTACTTC. This translates into CASSSGTGAGETQYF.

V is TRBV30 and J is TRBJ2-1; 12 positions agree with TRBD2. The V gene's germline CDR1 is GTSNPN and CDR2 SVGIG (reference sequence). CDR3 size: 15 residues. V dropped 4 bases and J dropped 0; count of bases not matched to a gene: 1. The CDR3 here is CAWKTSGGSYNEQFF. In DNA, the CDR3 is TGTGCCTGGAAGACTAGCGGGGGCTCCTACAATGAGCAGTTCTTC.

The V call is TRBV3-1 (or the pseudogene TRBV3-2), the J call TRBJ2-3; 8 positions match TRBD2. V was clipped by 7 bases and J by 6 bases; unmatched bases: 15. Germline values: CDR1 LGHDT, CDR2 YNNKEL (reference sequence). The CDR3 has 16 amino acids. CDR3 nucleotides: TGTGCCAGCACCGAAGGAAGCGCGGGAGGCCCGGATACGCAGTATTTT. Its protein is CASTEGSAGGPDTQYF.

This chain joins TRBV7-8 and TRBJ1-3, with D possibly matching TRBD1 (6 bases). This CDR3 is built from 14 residues. V shed 6 bases and J shed 9 bases, with 18 bases lying between them. The germline CDR1 and CDR2 sequences are SGHVS and FQNEAQ. The DNA for the CDR3 is TGTGCCAGCAGTCCCGGGGGGCCCGGGGGCACCATATATTTT. Translation: CASSPGGPGGTIYF.

The V call is TRBV24-1, the J call TRBJ1-5, with 8 bases aligning to TRBD1. V lost 3 bases, J lost 7 bases, and 7 bases stayed unmatched. Germline V gene lookup returns CDR1 KGHDR and CDR2 SFDVKD. CDR3 size: 15 residues. CDR3 residues: CATSDPGTGIQPQHF. The CDR3 region has the DNA TGTGCCACCAGTGATCCAGGGACAGGAATCCAGCCCCAGCATTTT.

The chain recombines TRBV11-2 with TRBJ1-4; a possible D gene is TRBD1 (5 bases). Germline CDR1 SGHAT, CDR2 FQNNGV. The CDR3 length is 15 residues. Trimming removed 5 bases at V and 4 bases at J, with 14 bases between. CDR3 DNA sequence: TGTGCCAGCAGCCCCATCTGGGGGGGTAATGAAAAACTGTTTTTT. This translates into CASSPIWGGNEKLFF.

Comments on this clone: At one end the junction does not follow the germline gene, possibly because of a read error. The chain has TRBV10-3 and TRBJ2-1, with 8 bases matching TRBD2. The germline CDR1 and CDR2 sequences are ENHRY and SYGVKD. CDR3 length equals 16 residues. The CDR3 loop is CAVSSSGPQSYNEQFF. The DNA for the CDR3 is TGTGCCGTCAGCTCTAGCGGGCCCCAGAGCTACAATGAGCAGTTCTTC.

Of note for this clone: The junction does not match germline at one end; this may be a read error. CDR3 sequence: CASMTGNQPQHF. The CDR3 DNA reads as TGTGCCAGTATGACAGGCAACCAGCCCCAGCATTTT. This rearrangement joins TRBV19 to TRBJ1-5, with D perhaps matching TRBD1 (6 bases). The CDR3 is 12 residues long. The germline gives CDR1 LNHDA, CDR2 SQIVND (reference sequence).

This clone was counted once. Other DNA sequences in this sample translate to the same CDR3. J is TRBJ2-7 and V is TRBV7-9; no clear D. V lost 4 bases and J 2 bases, leaving 3 bases between the germline ends. Germline assignment: CDR1 SEHNR and CDR2 FQNEAQ (reference sequence). The CDR3 contains 11 residues. The CDR3 DNA sequence: TGTGCCAGCAGCTCACCCTACGAGCAGTACTTC. It specifies CASSSPYEQYF.

The rearrangement joins TRBV5-6 to TRBJ2-5, with D perhaps matching TRBD1 or TRBD2 (6 bases each). CDR3 size: 15 residues. Germline V gene sequence: CDR1 SGHDT, CDR2 YYEEEE. V dropped 0 bases and J dropped 5 bases, with 14 bases sitting between them. CDR3 bases: TGTGCCAGCAGCTTGGTGGGGGGCGAAAGGGAGACCCAGTACTTC. It translates to CASSLVGGERETQYF.

The chain combines TRBV2 with TRBJ2-7, with TRBD1 identical over 8 bases. This CDR3 contains 14 residues. The V segment lost 4 bases and the J segment 5 bases; nucleotides outside the gene matches: 7. Germline CDR1 is SNHLY and CDR2 is FYNNEI. CDR3 sequence: CASSVRTGNHEQYF. The CDR3 nucleotides are TGTGCCAGCAGTGTTAGGACAGGGAATCACGAGCAGTACTTC.

The V call is TRBV7-2, the J call TRBJ2-7; TRBD2 aligns across 9 bases. Germline values: CDR1 SGHTA, CDR2 FQGNSA. The CDR3 consists of 15 residues. The J segment lost 7 bases and the V segment lost 5 bases, leaving 12 bases of the junction unmatched. The CDR3 nucleotides are TGTGCCAGCAGCCCTTCTGGCGGGAGGGCCCAAGAGCAGTACTTC. Its translation: CASSPSGGRAQEQYF.

In the case of this clone: The junction shows a germline mismatch at one end, possibly a read error. J is TRBJ1-1 and V is TRBV7-7, with TRBD1 identical over 7 bases. Germline V lookup: CDR1 SSHAT, CDR2 FNYEAQ (reference sequence). This CDR3 has 13 residues. The CDR3 is CASSYRGNTEAFF. The DNA for the CDR3 is TGTGCTAGCAGCTACAGGGGGAACACTGAAGCTTTCTTT.